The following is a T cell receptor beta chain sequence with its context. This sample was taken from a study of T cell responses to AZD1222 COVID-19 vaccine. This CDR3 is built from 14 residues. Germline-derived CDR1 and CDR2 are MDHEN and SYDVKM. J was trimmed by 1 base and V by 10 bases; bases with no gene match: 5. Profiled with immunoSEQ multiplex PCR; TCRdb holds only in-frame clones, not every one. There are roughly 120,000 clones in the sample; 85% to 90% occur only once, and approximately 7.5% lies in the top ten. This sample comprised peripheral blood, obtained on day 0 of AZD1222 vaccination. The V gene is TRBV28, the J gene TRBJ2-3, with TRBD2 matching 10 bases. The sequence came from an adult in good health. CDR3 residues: CATLAGGRTDTQYF. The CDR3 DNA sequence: TGTGCCACCTTAGCGGGAGGCCGCACAGATACGCAGTATTTT.